This TCR beta chain appears in the sequencing data of a study of vaccination and CD4 T cells after COVID-19. The CDR3 consists of 15 residues. The germline CDR1 and CDR2 sequences are SNHLY and FYNNEI. The V gene lost 5 bases and the J gene lost 3 bases, with 15 bases spanning the gap. Treatment of the sample: approximately nine-day PBMC culture with coronavirus spike peptide pools or control peptides (ViraFEST assay). Comments on this clonotype: Antigen specificity is unknown.

The assay that was used to sequence DNA from cultured CD4+ T cells was the Oncomine TCR Beta short-read assay. Using the QIAamp micro DNA kit, genomic DNA was extracted from the CD4+ T cells that had been cultured. TCRdb independently ran MiXCR on the PCR reads; one entry per CDR3 protein. The data show approximately 23,000 distinct CDR3 sequences, about 33% seen once. The chain is built from TRBV2 and TRBJ2-3, with a tentative D call TRBD1 (6 bases). The sequence was collected from a human donor with COVID-19. Sequenced material: cultured CD4+ T cells from blood. CDR3 sequence reads: CASSRDGQGTDTQYF. CDR3 DNA sequence: TGTGCCAGCAGTAGAGACGGCCAGGGGACAGATACGCAGTATTTT.